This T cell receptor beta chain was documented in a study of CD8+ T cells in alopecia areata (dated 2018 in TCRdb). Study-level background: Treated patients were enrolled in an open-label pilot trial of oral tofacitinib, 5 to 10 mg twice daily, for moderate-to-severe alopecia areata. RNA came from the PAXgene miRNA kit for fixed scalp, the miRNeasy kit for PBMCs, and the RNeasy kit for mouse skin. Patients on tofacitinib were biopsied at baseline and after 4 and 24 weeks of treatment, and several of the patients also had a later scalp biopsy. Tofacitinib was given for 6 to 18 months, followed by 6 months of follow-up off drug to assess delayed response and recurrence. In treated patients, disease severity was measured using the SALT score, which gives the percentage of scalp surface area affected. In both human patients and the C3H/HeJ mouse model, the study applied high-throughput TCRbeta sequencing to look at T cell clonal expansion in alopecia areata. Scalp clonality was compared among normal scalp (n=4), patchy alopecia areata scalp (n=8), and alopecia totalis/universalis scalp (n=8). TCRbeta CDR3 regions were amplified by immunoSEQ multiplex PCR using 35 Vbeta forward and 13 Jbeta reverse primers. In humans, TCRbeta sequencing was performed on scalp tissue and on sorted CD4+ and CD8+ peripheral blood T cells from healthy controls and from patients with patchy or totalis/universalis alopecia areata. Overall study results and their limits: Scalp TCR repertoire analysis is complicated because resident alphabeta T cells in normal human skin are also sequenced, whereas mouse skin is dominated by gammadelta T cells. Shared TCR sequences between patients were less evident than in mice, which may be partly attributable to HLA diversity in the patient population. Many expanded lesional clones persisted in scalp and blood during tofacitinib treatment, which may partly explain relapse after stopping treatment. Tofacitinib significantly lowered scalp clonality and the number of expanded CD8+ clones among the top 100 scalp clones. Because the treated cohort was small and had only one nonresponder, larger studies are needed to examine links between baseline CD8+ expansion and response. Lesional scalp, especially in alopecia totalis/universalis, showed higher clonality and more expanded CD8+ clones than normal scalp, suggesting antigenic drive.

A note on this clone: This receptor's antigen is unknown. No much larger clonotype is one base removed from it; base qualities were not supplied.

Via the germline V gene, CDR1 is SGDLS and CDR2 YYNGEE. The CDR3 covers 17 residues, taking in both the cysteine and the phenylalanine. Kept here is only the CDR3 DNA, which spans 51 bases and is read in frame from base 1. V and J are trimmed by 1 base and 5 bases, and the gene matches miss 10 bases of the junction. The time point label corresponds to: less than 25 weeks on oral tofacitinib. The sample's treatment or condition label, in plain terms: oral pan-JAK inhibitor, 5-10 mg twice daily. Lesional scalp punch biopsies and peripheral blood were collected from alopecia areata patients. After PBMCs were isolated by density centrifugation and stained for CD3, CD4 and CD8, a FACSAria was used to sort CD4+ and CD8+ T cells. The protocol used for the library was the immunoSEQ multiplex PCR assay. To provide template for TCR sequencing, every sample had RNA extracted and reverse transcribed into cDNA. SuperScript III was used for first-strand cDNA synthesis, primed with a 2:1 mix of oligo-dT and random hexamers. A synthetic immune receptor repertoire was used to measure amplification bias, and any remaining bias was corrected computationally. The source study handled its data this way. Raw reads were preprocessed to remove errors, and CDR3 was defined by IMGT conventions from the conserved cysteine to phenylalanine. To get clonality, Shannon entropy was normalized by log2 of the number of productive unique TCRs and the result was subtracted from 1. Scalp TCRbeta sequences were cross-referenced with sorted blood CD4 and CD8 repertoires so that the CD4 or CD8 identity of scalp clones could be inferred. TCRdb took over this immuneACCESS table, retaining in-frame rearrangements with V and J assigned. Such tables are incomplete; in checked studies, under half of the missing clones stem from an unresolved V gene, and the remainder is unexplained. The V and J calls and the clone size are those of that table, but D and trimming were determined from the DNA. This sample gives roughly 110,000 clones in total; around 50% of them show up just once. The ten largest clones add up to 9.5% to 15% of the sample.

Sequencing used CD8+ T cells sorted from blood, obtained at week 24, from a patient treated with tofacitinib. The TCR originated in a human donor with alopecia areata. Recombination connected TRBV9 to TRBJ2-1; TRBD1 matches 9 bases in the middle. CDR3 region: CASSVSTGGQSHNEQFF. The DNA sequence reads TGTGCCAGCAGCGTATCTACAGGGGGCCAATCTCACAATGAGCAGTTCTTC.